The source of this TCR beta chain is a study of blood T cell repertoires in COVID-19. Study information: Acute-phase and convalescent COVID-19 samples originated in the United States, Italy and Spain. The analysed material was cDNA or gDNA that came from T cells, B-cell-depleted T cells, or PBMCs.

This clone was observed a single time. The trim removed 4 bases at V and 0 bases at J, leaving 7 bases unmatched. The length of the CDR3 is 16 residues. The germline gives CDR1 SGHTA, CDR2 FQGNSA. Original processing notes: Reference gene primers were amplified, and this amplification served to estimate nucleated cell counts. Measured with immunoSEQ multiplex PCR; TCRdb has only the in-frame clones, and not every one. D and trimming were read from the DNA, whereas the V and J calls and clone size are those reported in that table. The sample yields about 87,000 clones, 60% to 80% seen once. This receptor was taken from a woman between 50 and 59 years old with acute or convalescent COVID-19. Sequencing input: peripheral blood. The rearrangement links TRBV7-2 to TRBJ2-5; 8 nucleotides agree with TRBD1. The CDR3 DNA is TGTGCCAGCAGCTCTCGGACAGGGAAGAACCAAGAGACCCAGTACTTC. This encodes CASSSRTGKNQETQYF. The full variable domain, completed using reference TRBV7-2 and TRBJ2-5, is GAGVSQSPSNKVTEKGKDVELRCDPISGHTALYWYRQSLGQGLEFLIYFQGNSAPDKSGLPSDRFSAERTGGSVSTLTIQRTQQEDSAVYLCASSSRTGKNQETQYFGPGTRLLVL.